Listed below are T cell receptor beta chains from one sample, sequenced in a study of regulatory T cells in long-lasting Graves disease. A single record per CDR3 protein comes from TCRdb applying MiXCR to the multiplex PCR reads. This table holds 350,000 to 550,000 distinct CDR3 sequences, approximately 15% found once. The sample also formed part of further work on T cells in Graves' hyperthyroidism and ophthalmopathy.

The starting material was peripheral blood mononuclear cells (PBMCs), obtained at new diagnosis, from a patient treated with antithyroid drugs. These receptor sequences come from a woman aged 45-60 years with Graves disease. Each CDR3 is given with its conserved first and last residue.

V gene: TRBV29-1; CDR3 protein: CSVTLGLAGIDEQFF
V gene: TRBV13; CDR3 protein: CASSPNTLGHQYF
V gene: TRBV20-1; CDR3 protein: CSARIQGLGYGYTF
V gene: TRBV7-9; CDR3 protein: CASSHSPREGSDTQYF
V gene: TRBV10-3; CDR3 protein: CAISKGQEAFF
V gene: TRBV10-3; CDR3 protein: CAINPGHIYGYTF
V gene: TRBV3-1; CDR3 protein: CASSQEGRGLSIQYF
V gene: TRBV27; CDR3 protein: CASSPTYGNYNEQFF
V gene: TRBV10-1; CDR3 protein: CASSEQGGGDTQYF
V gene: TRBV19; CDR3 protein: CASNETTSYEQYF
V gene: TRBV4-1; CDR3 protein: CASSRVGQEDEKLFF
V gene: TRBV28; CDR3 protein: CASSPLGQTYYEQYF
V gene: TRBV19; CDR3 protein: CASSIDRPLIQPQHF
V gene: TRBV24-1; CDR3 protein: CATSVGFTGELFF
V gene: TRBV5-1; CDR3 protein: CASSGVAGTPGSYNEQFF
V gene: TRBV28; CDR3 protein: CASTSGAGGPYEQYF
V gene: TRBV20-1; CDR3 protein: CSAPGLATGREQFF
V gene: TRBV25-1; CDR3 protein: CASSEPSGYEQYF
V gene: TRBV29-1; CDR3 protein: CSVVRGNTEAFF